Shown below are 16 T cell receptor beta chains from a single sample sequenced in a study of T cells in localized non-small cell lung cancer. The data were produced by immunoSEQ multiplex PCR, yet TCRdb's version contains in-frame clones alone and is incomplete. The data hold some 8,200 clones, with around 59% observed a single time. The material was lymph node tissue, obtained before any cancer treatment. The source of these receptors is a male donor older than 55 with stage I squamous cell lung carcinoma.

The chain carries TRBV18 and TRBJ2-5, with 12 bases lining up with TRBD2. The CDR3 runs to 16 residues. Germline values: CDR1 KGHSH, CDR2 LQKENI. V was clipped by 3 bases and J by 2 bases; unmatched bases: 4. CDR3 residues: CASSPRLAGGQETQYF. The CDR3 DNA is TGTGCCAGCTCACCTAGGCTAGCGGGAGGGCAAGAGACCCAGTACTTC.

The chain combines TRBV29-1 with TRBJ2-5; D assignment may be TRBD1 or TRBD2 (6 bases each). CDR3 length: 15 residues. V was shortened by 0 bases and J by 5 bases, with 16 bases between the two germline ends. Germline CDR1 is SQVTM and CDR2 is ANQGSEA. The CDR3 protein is CSVEDHPGAGETQYF. CDR3 bases: TGCAGCGTTGAAGATCATCCGGGGGCCGGCGAGACCCAGTACTTC.

This sequence joins TRBV23-1 and TRBJ1-5; D call uncertain. TRBV23-1 is noted as an ORF with a role that remains uncertain. V was cut by 4 bases and J by 10 bases, with 23 bases left in between. The CDR3 contains 16 residues. The CDR3 loop reads CASSRFKYIAISPQHF. CDR3 DNA: TGCGCCAGCAGTCGGTTCAAATATATAGCAATCAGCCCCCAGCATTTT.

The V call is TRBV19, the J call TRBJ1-5; D is undetermined. Germline V lookup: CDR1 LNHDA, CDR2 SQIVND (reference sequence). Between the trimmed V and J ends, which lost 7 bases and 4 bases, there was a span of 14 bases. This CDR3 contains 14 residues. Written as DNA, the CDR3 is TGTGCCAGTAAATTCGGAGGAATAAATCAGCCCCAGCATTTT. It translates to CASKFGGINQPQHF.

This clone was seen once. Written as DNA, the CDR3 is TGTGCCAGTCGGTGGAGGGGTCTGGGTGAGCAGTTCTTC. Residues: CASRWRGLGEQFF. The V and J genes are TRBV7-4 and TRBJ2-1; tentatively, D is TRBD2 (6 bases). The CDR3 extends over 13 amino acids. Between the trimmed V and J ends, which lost 9 bases and 9 bases, there was a span of 18 bases. Germline V gene data show CDR1 as SGHVT and CDR2 as SQSDAQ.

The chain uses TRBV9 and TRBJ2-2; no reliable D call. The germline CDR1 and CDR2 sequences are SGDLS and YYNGEE. The CDR3 totals 12 residues. Trimming stripped 4 bases from V and 6 bases from J, with 7 bases between. The CDR3 spells CASSTPPGELFF. The CDR3 DNA reads TGTGCCAGCAGCACCCCTCCCGGGGAGCTGTTTTTT.

The chain uses TRBV15 and TRBJ1-2, with TRBD1 as a possible D gene (5 bases). The CDR3 totals 16 residues. Trimming stripped 0 bases from V and 0 bases from J, with 11 bases between. Germline lookup yields CDR1 LNHNV and CDR2 YYDKDF (reference sequence). CDR3 residues: CATSRDRGEANYGYTF. The DNA of the CDR3 is TGTGCCACCAGCAGAGACCGAGGGGAGGCTAACTATGGCTACACCTTC.

The V call is TRBV19, the J call TRBJ2-1; D perhaps matches TRBD2 (6 bases). Germline V gives CDR1 LNHDA, CDR2 SQIVND (reference sequence). V dropped 10 bases and J dropped 9 bases, with 22 bases sitting between them. CDR3 size: 14 residues. CDR3 in DNA: TGTGCCATTGGGCCCCTAGCTGGAGCGGGTGAGCAGTTCTTC. It is translated as CAIGPLAGAGEQFF.

CDR3 region: CASSDRGEGDTQYF. In DNA form, the CDR3 reads TGTGCCAGCAGTGACAGGGGTGAGGGAGATACGCAGTATTTT. The chain is built from TRBV6-8 and TRBJ2-3; the match to TRBD1 covers 8 bases. Germline CDR1 and CDR2: MNHGY and SAAAGT. The CDR3 runs to 14 residues. The ends lost 5 bases at V and 5 bases at J; junction bases unmatched: 6.

The gene calls are TRBV10-2 and TRBJ1-2; TRBD1 agrees at 7 bases. Germline assignment: CDR1 WSHSY and CDR2 SAAADI. The V segment lost 3 bases and the J segment 2 bases; nucleotides outside the gene matches: 12. The CDR3 runs to 17 residues. CDR3 bases: TGCGCCAGCAGTGACCACTCGACAGGGCTCGGGAACTATGGCTACACCTTC. Translation: CASSDHSTGLGNYGYTF.

This rearrangement joins TRBV11-3 to TRBJ1-1; D remains unclear. The CDR3 contains 14 residues. CDR1 and CDR2 from the germline V gene are SGHNT and YENEEA. V was shortened by 3 bases and J by 0 bases, with 8 bases between the two germline ends. The CDR3 DNA is TGTGCCAGCAGCTTGAACAGTCTGAACACTGAAGCTTTCTTT. Amino acid sequence: CASSLNSLNTEAFF.

The rearrangement uses TRBV29-1 and TRBJ1-1, with no clear D. In germline, CDR1 is SQVTM, CDR2 ANQGSEA. The V and J ends lost 6 bases and 0 bases respectively, with 14 bases between them. The CDR3 is 14 residues long. The DNA of the CDR3 is TGCAGCGTCGACGATCGGAGAATGAACACTGAAGCTTTCTTT. Amino acid sequence: CSVDDRRMNTEAFF.

This clone was recorded only once. V is TRBV18 and J is TRBJ1-1; D is perhaps TRBD1 (5 bases). The CDR3 contains 15 residues. The V and J ends lost 2 bases and 1 base respectively, with 11 bases between them. From germline, CDR1 is KGHSH and CDR2 LQKENI. CDR3 in amino acids: CASSPENRRNTEAFF. The CDR3 DNA sequence: TGTGCCAGCTCACCAGAGAACAGGCGGAACACTGAAGCTTTCTTT.

The sample holds one count of this clone. V usage is TRBV18 and J usage is TRBJ1-3; no clear D. Deletions cut 3 bases from V and 2 bases from J, with 17 bases between. Germline CDR1 reads KGHSH; CDR2 reads LQKENI. The CDR3 is 17 residues long. In DNA form, the CDR3 reads TGTGCCAGCTCACCGACTTCACGGGATTCGGCTGGAAACACCATATATTTT. Translation: CASSPTSRDSAGNTIYF.

This clone was found a few times. This chain joins TRBV6-8 and TRBJ1-1, with TRBD1 identical over 8 bases. This CDR3 has 12 residues. Germline V gives CDR1 MNHGY, CDR2 SAAAGT. V shed 6 bases and J 6 bases; nucleotides not matched to a gene: 3. CDR3 bases: TGTGCCAGCAGCCAGGACAGGGCTGAAGCTTTCTTT. This sequence encodes CASSQDRAEAFF.

The CDR3 region is CATSRGDGSYEQYF. CDR3 DNA sequence: TGTGCCACCAGCAGGGGGGACGGATCCTACGAGCAGTACTTC. The chain employs TRBV15 and TRBJ2-7; D is tentatively TRBD1 or TRBD2 (5 bases each). V was clipped by 3 bases and J by 1 base, with 10 bases between them. The CDR3 totals 14 residues. Germline CDR1 is LNHNV and CDR2 is YYDKDF (reference sequence).